A selection of T cell receptor beta chains follows, all from one sample in a study of shared clonotypes between healthy human individuals. TCRdb's table, derived via immunoSEQ multiplex PCR, lists solely in-frame clones and lacks some. The sample lists a few hundred thousand clones; about 95% were seen once. The material sequenced was naive CD8+ T cells sorted from blood. The source of these receptors is a woman aged 30 to 39 in good health. CDR3s include the opening cysteine and the closing phenylalanine or tryptophan. A D gene is named only where the DNA matches it firmly. Size is stated for part of the rows, as once, few or many counts, or as a class when the clone is expanded.

size	J	D	V	CDR3	DNA
NA	TRBJ2-7	NA	TRBV28	CASTLTGTTYEQYF	TGTGCCAGCACCTTGACAGGGACTACCTACGAGCAGTACTTC
NA	TRBJ2-3	NA	TRBV13	CASSSQIDLTSTDTQYF	TGTGCCAGCAGCTCCCAAATTGATTTGACTAGCACAGATACGCAGTATTTT
once	TRBJ2-1	NA	TRBV19	CASSIDHYNEQFF	TGTGCCAGTAGTATCGACCATTACAATGAGCAGTTCTTC
NA	TRBJ1-2	TRBD1	TRBV5-4	CASSLDRGDYGYTF	TGTGCCAGCAGCTTGGACAGGGGGGACTATGGCTACACCTTC
NA	TRBJ2-2	NA	TRBV29-1	CSVVETGELFF	TGCAGCGTTGTAGAGACCGGGGAGCTGTTTTTT
NA	TRBJ1-2	TRBD1	TRBV5-4	CASSAQGAYGYTF	TGTGCCAGCAGCGCACAGGGGGCATATGGCTACACCTTC
NA	TRBJ2-1	TRBD2	TRBV10-2	CASILGTSGNNEQFF	TGCGCCAGCATCTTGGGGACTAGCGGAAACAATGAGCAGTTCTTC
NA	TRBJ2-7	NA	TRBV5-8	CASSFPIRVSYEQYF	TGTGCCAGCAGCTTCCCCATCCGCGTCAGCTACGAGCAGTACTTC
NA	TRBJ1-2	TRBD1	TRBV19	CASSITGTDGYTF	TGTGCCAGTAGTATAACCGGGACAGACGGCTACACCTTC
NA	TRBJ1-1	NA	TRBV7-9	CASSPSSWAYTEAFF	TGTGCCAGCAGCCCCAGCAGCTGGGCTTACACTGAAGCTTTCTTT
few	TRBJ1-4	NA	TRBV7-2	CASSLAQPLRQLFF	TGTGCCAGCAGCTTAGCGCAACCCCTTCGGCAACTGTTTTTT